This T cell receptor (beta chain) originates from a study of blood T cell repertoires in COVID-19 (TCRdb year 2020). About the investigation overall: Samples from collaborators originated in the United States, Italy and Spain and spanned both the acute and convalescent phases of COVID-19. Where available, HLA class I and class II types were taken from metadata supplied by the sample provider and were not determined by assay-based typing. The material from the prospective study consisted of cDNA or gDNA derived from T cells, B-cell-depleted T cells, or PBMCs. The repertoires were released in a freely available public database meant as a resource for research on the immune response to SARS-CoV-2. Deeply sampled blood TCRbeta repertoires from subjects exposed to, actively infected with, or recovered from COVID-19 were included in the dataset. Samples were obtained from the ongoing ImmuneRACE study (first 160 participants) and from 1,254 subjects provided by 6 global collaborators. A de-identified subject ID, COVID-19 status, age in years and sex were almost always included in the sample metadata. What the research found in general, with its limitations: The amount of clinical and demographic metadata varied by source and participant and was provided uncurated.

The immunoSEQ Assay, a bias-controlled multiplex PCR, was used to amplify TCRbeta CDR3 regions from genomic DNA. The authors processed their data as follows. The number of nucleated cells in each sample was estimated from the amplification of reference gene primers within the assay. Sequence reads were collapsed and filtered to measure the absolute abundance of every unique TCRbeta CDR3 rearrangement. For each sample, productive Simpson clonality was calculated as the square root of Simpson's diversity index across productive rearrangements. TCRdb took this table from immuneACCESS and kept in-frame rearrangements with V and J called. Such tables lack part of the clones; where checked against another copy, unresolved V genes explain under half of the gap, and the rest is unexplained. V and J calls and clone size are as listed in that table; D and trimming were resolved from the DNA. This sample holds approximately 86,000 clones; 75% to 90% were observed only once. The ten largest clones add up to 9% to 12% of the sample.

This clone was recorded a few times. Its antigen is unknown. There are no base qualities to consult, and no much larger clone falls within one base. Collaborating institutions collected whole blood in K2EDTA tubes following their own protocols. For TCRbeta analysis, collaborators shipped samples in one of three forms: frozen whole blood, isolated PBMCs, or DNA extracted from either of those sample types. For CDR1 and CDR2, the germline V gene lists SGHRS and YFSETQ. From cysteine to phenylalanine, the CDR3 is 15 amino acids long. Here the CDR3 DNA is all that survives: 45 bases in frame from base 1. Trimming takes 0 bases from V and 3 bases from J, and the germline ends sit 12 bases apart.

Specimen: peripheral blood. The rearrangement combines TRBV5-1 with TRBJ1-2, with a tentative D gene TRBD1 over 5 matching bases. This TCR was recovered from a woman aged 65 to 85 with acute or convalescent COVID-19. The sequenced DNA is TGCGCCAGCAGCTTGGAGCAGGGAGGCTACTATGGCTACACCTTC. Translated, this gives CASSLEQGGYYGYTF.